Below are 9 T cell receptor beta chains sequenced from a single sample in a study of T cells in tuberculosis. Clones were sequenced by immunoSEQ multiplex PCR, and TCRdb holds only the in-frame ones, with some missing. The sample lists around 43,000 clones, approximately 95% occurring once. Material for sequencing was PBMCs. These receptors all come from a donor aged 10-29 years with latent tuberculosis or without tuberculosis infection.

The rearrangement links TRBV14 to TRBJ2-3, with D perhaps matching TRBD1 (6 bases). Germline loops: CDR1 SGHDN, CDR2 FVKESK. The CDR3 has 17 amino acids. V was clipped by 3 bases and J by 2 bases, with 18 bases between them. CDR3 nucleotides: TGTGCCAGCAGCCACGAGCACGGGACATTCTTCACAGATACGCAGTATTTT. Its translation is CASSHEHGTFFTDTQYF.

This chain connects TRBV18 to TRBJ2-2, with TRBD1 as a possible D gene (5 bases). This CDR3 comprises 17 residues. V was clipped by 0 bases and J by 0 bases, with 11 bases between them. Germline lookup yields CDR1 KGHSH and CDR2 LQKENI. This CDR3 reads CASSPPRQLANTGELFF. The DNA for the CDR3 is TGTGCCAGCTCACCACCGAGACAGCTAGCGAACACCGGGGAGCTGTTTTTT. Supplemented by reference TRBV18 and TRBJ2-2, the full variable domain reads NAGVMQNPRHLVRRRGQEARLRCSPMKGHSHVYWYRQLPEEGLKFMVYLQKENIIDESGMPKERFSAEFPKEGPSILRIQQVVRGDSAAYFCASSPPRQLANTGELFFGEGSRLTVL.

The V and J genes are TRBV6-1 and TRBJ1-6; the D gene is possibly TRBD1 (6 bases). This CDR3 region has 12 residues. Germline assignment: CDR1 MNHNS and CDR2 SASEGT. V was trimmed by 10 bases and J by 4 bases, leaving 8 bases between them. The CDR3 reads CATGQYNSPLHF. CDR3 bases: TGTGCCACCGGACAGTATAATTCACCCCTCCACTTT.

This sequence joins TRBV28 and TRBJ1-5; no firm D call. This CDR3 spans 13 amino acids. Per germline, CDR1 MDHEN and CDR2 SYDVKM. V lost 3 bases and J 0 bases, leaving 3 bases between the germline ends. CDR3 region: CASSLYSNQPQHF. CDR3 bases: TGTGCCAGCAGTTTGTATAGCAATCAGCCCCAGCATTTT.

This rearrangement joins TRBV6-1 to TRBJ1-2; 7 bases map to TRBD1. The germline V gene has CDR1 MNHNS and CDR2 SASEGT. The CDR3 spans 15 residues. The V and J ends lost 4 bases and 7 bases, in that order; junction bases with no gene match: 12. CDR3 amino acids: CASSGQTDRVSGYTF. As DNA, the CDR3 is TGTGCCAGCAGTGGCCAGACCGACAGGGTTTCTGGCTACACCTTC.

The rearrangement joins TRBV9 to TRBJ2-7, with TRBD1 identical over 7 bases. V was pared by 4 bases and J by 6 bases, with 4 bases of the junction left unmatched. Per germline, CDR1 SGDLS and CDR2 YYNGEE. The CDR3 has 12 amino acids. The CDR3 protein is CASSSQGVEQYF. The CDR3 bases are TGTGCCAGCAGCTCTCAGGGGGTCGAGCAGTACTTC.

This clone was detected only once. CDR3 sequence reads: CASSLAGQGLGVTQYF. The CDR3 bases are TGTGCCAGCAGCTTGGCGGGACAGGGGCTCGGAGTGACCCAGTACTTC. The chain couples TRBV5-8 to TRBJ2-5, with 10 nucleotides matching TRBD1. Trimming removed 0 bases from V and 7 bases from J; junction bases left unmatched: 9. Germline assignment: CDR1 SGHTS and CDR2 YDEGEE. The CDR3 covers 16 residues.

Only one count was recorded for this clone. One junction end does not reproduce the germline sequence, and a read error may be involved. The chain combines TRBV6-1 with TRBJ2-3; 10 positions agree with TRBD2. Germline V lookup: CDR1 MNHNS, CDR2 SASEGT. This CDR3 has 17 residues. The CDR3 bases are TGTGCCAGCAGTCAAGCCCTACTAGCGGGGACTTTGGATACGCAGTATTTT. This sequence encodes CASSQALLAGTLDTQYF.

The chain carries TRBV19 and TRBJ1-2; TRBD1 agrees at 7 bases. Germline CDR1 and CDR2: LNHDA and SQIVND (reference sequence). CDR3 length: 14 amino acids. With V trimmed by 6 bases and J by 8 bases, 12 bases remained unmatched. The CDR3 is CASRAPGGTSGYTF. DNA for the CDR3: TGTGCCAGTAGGGCCCCAGGGGGGACAAGCGGCTACACCTTC.